What follows are 7 T cell receptor beta chains derived from one specimen sequenced in a study of T cell responses to AZD1222 COVID-19 vaccine. TCRdb's copy holds only in-frame clones and misses some; the assay was immunoSEQ multiplex PCR. The sample lists some 50,000 clones; 89% were seen once. The sequencing here drew on peripheral blood, taken 28 days after the second AZD1222 dose. Receptors originate from an adult who received the AZD1222 COVID-19 vaccine.

The chain links TRBV10-1 to TRBJ2-3; tentatively, D is TRBD2 (5 bases). This CDR3 region has 13 residues. Trimming took off 7 bases at V and 2 bases at J, with 10 bases between the two ends. CDR1 and CDR2 (germline): WNHNN, SYGVQD (reference sequence). The CDR3 sequence: CASMQDSTDTQYF. DNA for the CDR3: TGCGCCAGCATGCAGGACTCCACAGATACGCAGTATTTT.

Only one count was recorded for this clone. The chain joins TRBV6-5 to TRBJ1-6; 9 nucleotides align to TRBD1. CDR1 is MNHEY and CDR2 is SVGAGI in the germline V gene. The CDR3 sequence is 15 residues long. The V segment lost 2 bases and the J segment 10 bases; nucleotides outside the gene matches: 6. As DNA, the CDR3 is TGTGCCAGCAGTTACAGCGGGACAGGGAGATCACCCCTCCACTTT. Translating gives CASSYSGTGRSPLHF.

J is TRBJ2-7 and V is TRBV7-6; no reliable D call. The germline gives CDR1 SGHVS, CDR2 FNYEAQ. This CDR3 comprises 15 residues. Trimming took 1 base from V and 2 from J, leaving 12 bases between them. CDR3 nucleotide sequence: TGTGCCAGCAGCTTAGTGGTAGGTTTTCCCTACGAGCAGTACTTC. Its translation: CASSLVVGFPYEQYF.

This chain links TRBV28 with TRBJ2-3, with D possibly being TRBD1 (5 bases). V was shortened by 3 bases and J by 0 bases, with 13 bases between the two germline ends. CDR1 is MDHEN, CDR2 SYDVKM, per germline. CDR3 length equals 16 residues. The CDR3 sequence: CASSLGRADSTDTQYF. CDR3 DNA sequence: TGTGCCAGCAGTTTGGGCAGGGCGGATAGCACAGATACGCAGTATTTT.

The rearrangement links TRBV6-2 or TRBV6-3 to TRBJ2-7, with 8 bases fitting TRBD2. This CDR3 contains 15 residues. Germline-derived CDR1 and CDR2 are MNHEY and SVGEGT. J gave up 0 bases and V 3 bases, and 4 bases lay outside the gene matches. CDR3 sequence: CASSYSSGYSYEQYF. For the CDR3, the DNA is TGTGCCAGCAGTTATTCTAGCGGGTACTCCTACGAGCAGTACTTC.

V and J are TRBV5-1 and TRBJ2-7; 16 bases are a match to TRBD2. After removal of 2 bases from V and 1 base from J, the junction contained 6 bases not matched to a gene. This CDR3 is 18 amino acids long. Germline CDR1 SGHRS, CDR2 YFSETQ. CDR3 nucleotides: TGCGCCAGCAGCTTAGGGACTAGCGGGGGGGCGTCGTCCTACGAGCAGTACTTC. As protein: CASSLGTSGGASSYEQYF.

This clone was observed a single time. CDR3 nucleotide sequence: TGTGCCAGCTCACCAGCCCACTATGGCTACACCTTC. This codes for CASSPAHYGYTF. V usage is TRBV18 and J usage is TRBJ1-2, with no clear D. The CDR3 is 12 residues long. Germline CDR1 KGHSH, CDR2 LQKENI. Trimming shortened V by 2 bases and J by 3 bases, and 4 bases separated the two germline ends.